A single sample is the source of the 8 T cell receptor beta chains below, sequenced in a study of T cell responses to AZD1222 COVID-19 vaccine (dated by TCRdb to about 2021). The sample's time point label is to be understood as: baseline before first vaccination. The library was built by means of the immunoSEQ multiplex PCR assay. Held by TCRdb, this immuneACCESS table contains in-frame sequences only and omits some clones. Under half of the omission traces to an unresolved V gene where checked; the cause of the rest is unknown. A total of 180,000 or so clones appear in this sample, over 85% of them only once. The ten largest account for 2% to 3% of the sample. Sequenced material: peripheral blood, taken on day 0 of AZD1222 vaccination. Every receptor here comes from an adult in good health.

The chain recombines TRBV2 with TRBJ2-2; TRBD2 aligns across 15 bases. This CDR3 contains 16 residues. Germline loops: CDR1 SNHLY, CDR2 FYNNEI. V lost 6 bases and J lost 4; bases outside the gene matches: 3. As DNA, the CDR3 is TGTGCCAGCAGCGGGACTAGCGGGAGGATCACCGGGGAGCTGTTTTTT. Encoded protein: CASSGTSGRITGELFF.

CDR3 in amino acids: CASRETGGAGTDTQYF. The CDR3 bases are TGTGCCAGCAGGGAGACAGGGGGCGCGGGAACAGATACGCAGTATTTT. This chain uses TRBV6-4 with TRBJ2-3; 10 positions agree with TRBD1. From germline, CDR1 is MRHNA and CDR2 SNTAGT. V dropped 6 bases and J dropped 3; count of bases not matched to a gene: 9. This CDR3 contains 16 residues.

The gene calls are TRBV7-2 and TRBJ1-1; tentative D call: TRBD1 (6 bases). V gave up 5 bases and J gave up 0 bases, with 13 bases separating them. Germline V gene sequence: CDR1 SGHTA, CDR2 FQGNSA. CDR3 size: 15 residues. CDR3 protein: CASSPHTGMNTEAFF. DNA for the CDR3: TGTGCCAGCAGCCCCCACACAGGGATGAACACTGAAGCTTTCTTT.

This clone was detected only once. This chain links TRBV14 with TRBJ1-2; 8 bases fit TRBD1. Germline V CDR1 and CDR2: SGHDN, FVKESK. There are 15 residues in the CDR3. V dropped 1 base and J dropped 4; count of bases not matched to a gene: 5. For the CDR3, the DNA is TGTGCCAGCAGCCAAGTACAGGGGGGGTCCTATGGCTACACCTTC. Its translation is CASSQVQGGSYGYTF.

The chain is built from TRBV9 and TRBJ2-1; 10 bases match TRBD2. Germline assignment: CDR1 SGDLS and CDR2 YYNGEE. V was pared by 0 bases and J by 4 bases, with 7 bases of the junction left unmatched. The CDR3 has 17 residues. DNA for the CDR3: TGTGCCAGCAGCGTAGCGTCTAGCGGGGGACTTTACAATGAGCAGTTCTTC. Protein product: CASSVASSGGLYNEQFF.

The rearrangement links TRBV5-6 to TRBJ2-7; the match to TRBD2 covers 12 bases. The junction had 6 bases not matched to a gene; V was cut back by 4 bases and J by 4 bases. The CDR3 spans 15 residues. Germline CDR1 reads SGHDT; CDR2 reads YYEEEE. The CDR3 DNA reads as TGTGCCAGCAGCCCGTGGACTAGCGGGATATACGAGCAGTACTTC. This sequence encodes CASSPWTSGIYEQYF. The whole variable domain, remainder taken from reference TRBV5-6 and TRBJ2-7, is DAGVTQSPTHLIKTRGQQVTLRCSPKSGHDTVSWYQQALGQGPQFIFQYYEEEERQRGNFPDRFSGHQFPNYSSELNVNALLLGDSALYLCASSPWTSGIYEQYFGPGTRLTVT.

The CDR3 coding sequence is TGCGCCAGCAGTTTGACCGGGACTCCCGCCGAGCAGTACTTC. It is translated as CASSLTGTPAEQYF. The rearrangement uses TRBV5-1 and TRBJ2-7; D may be TRBD2 (6 bases). Germline-derived CDR1 and CDR2 are SGHRS and YFSETQ. The V and J ends lost 5 bases and 6 bases respectively, with 18 bases between them. This CDR3 has 14 amino acids.

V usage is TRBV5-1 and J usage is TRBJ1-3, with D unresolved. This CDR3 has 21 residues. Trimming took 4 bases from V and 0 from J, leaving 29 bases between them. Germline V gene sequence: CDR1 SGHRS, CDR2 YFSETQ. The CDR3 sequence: CASSIRAGSLVGRSSGNTIYF. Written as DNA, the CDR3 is TGCGCCAGCAGCATCCGAGCGGGGAGCTTGGTTGGACGGAGCTCTGGAAACACCATATATTTT.